This T cell receptor (beta chain) stems from a study of spatial heterogeneity in lung cancer. TCRdb called the 5' RACE reads again in MiXCR, with one record for every CDR3 protein. In the table there are roughly 48,000 distinct CDR3 sequences, 12% of which are singletons. CDR3 length: 15 amino acids. Trimming stripped 4 bases from V and 1 base from J, with 11 bases between. Germline CDR1 reads SGHTA; CDR2 reads FQGNSA. Time point defined: sample taken at primary tumor resection. Whole RNA, which was extracted from tumor, nontumor lung tissue or frozen PBMC, was sequenced without any cell sorting. The genes are TRBV7-2 and TRBJ1-5; the D is unclear. This sequence was found in a female donor with early-stage non-small cell lung cancer. Sequencing was performed on PBMCs, taken at surgery. CDR3 loop: CASSYGDMSNQPQHF. The CDR3 nucleotides are TGTGCCAGCAGCTACGGGGATATGAGCAATCAGCCCCAGCATTTT.